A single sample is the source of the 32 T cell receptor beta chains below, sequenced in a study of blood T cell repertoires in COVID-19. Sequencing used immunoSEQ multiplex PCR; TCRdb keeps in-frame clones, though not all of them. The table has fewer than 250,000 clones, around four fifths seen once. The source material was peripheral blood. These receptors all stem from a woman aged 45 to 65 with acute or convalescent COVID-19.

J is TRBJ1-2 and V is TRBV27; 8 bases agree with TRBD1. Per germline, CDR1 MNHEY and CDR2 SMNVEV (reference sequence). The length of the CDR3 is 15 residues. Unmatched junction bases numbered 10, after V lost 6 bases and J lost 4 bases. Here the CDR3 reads CASSNTGGRVYGYTF. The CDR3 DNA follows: TGTGCCAGCAGCAACACAGGGGGACGGGTCTATGGCTACACCTTC.

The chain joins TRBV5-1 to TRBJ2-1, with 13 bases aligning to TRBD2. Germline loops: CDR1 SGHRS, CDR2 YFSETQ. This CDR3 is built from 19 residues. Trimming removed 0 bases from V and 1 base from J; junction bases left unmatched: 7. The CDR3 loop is CASSLGGLAGVRSYNEQFF. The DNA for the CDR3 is TGCGCCAGCAGCTTGGGAGGACTAGCGGGAGTTCGGTCCTACAATGAGCAGTTCTTC.

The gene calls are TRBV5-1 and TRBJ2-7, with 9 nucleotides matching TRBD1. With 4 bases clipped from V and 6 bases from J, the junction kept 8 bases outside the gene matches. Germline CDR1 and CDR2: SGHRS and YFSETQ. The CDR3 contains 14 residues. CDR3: CASSHGTGTSEQYF. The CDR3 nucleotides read TGCGCCAGCAGCCATGGGACAGGGACCAGCGAGCAGTACTTC.

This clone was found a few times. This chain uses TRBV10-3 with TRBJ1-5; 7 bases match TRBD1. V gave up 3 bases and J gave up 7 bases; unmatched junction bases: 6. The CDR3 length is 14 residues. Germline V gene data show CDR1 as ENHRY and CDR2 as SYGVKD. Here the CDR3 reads CAISERGQRQPQHF. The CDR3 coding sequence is TGTGCCATCAGTGAAAGGGGGCAGCGGCAGCCCCAGCATTTT.

Here the CDR3 reads CASSSPGQGVPRLFF. The CDR3, as DNA: TGTGCCAGCAGCTCCCCGGGACAGGGGGTTCCAAGGCTGTTTTTT. The chain is built from TRBV7-2 and TRBJ2-2, with TRBD1 matching over 11 bases. Germline V gene lookup returns CDR1 SGHTA and CDR2 FQGNSA. This CDR3 has 15 residues. V trimming: 4 bases; J trimming: 13 bases; junction bases outside the gene matches: 11.

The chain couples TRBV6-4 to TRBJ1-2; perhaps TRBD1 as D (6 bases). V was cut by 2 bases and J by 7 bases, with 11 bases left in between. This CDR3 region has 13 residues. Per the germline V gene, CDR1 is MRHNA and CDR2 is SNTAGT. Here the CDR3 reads CASSDAQGIGYTF. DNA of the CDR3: TGTGCCAGCAGTGACGCCCAGGGGATTGGCTACACCTTC.

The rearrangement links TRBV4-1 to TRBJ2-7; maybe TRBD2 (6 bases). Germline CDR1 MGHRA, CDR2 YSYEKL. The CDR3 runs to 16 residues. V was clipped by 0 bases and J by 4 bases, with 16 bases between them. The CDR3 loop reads CASSQDPSLALYEQYF. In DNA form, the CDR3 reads TGCGCCAGCAGCCAAGATCCGTCTCTAGCGTTGTACGAGCAGTACTTC.

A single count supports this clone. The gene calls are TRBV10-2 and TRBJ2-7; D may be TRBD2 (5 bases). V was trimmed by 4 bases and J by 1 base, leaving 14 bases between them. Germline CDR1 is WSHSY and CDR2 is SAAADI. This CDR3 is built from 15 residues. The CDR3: CASSGGGAISYEQYF. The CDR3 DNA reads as TGCGCCAGCAGTGGTGGAGGCGCGATTTCCTACGAGCAGTACTTC.

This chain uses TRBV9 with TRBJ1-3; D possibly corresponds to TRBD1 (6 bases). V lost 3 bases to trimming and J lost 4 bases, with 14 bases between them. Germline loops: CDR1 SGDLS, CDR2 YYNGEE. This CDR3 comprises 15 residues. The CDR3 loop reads CASSEGGPGGNTIYF. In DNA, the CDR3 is TGTGCCAGCAGCGAGGGGGGGCCCGGAGGAAACACCATATATTTT.

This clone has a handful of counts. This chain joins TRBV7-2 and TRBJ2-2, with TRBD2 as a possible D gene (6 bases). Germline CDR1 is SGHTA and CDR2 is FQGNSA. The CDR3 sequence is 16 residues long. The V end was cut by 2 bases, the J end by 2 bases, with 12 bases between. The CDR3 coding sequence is TGTGCCAGCAGCTTATTGGGACTCTCCAACACCGGGGAGCTGTTTTTT. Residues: CASSLLGLSNTGELFF.

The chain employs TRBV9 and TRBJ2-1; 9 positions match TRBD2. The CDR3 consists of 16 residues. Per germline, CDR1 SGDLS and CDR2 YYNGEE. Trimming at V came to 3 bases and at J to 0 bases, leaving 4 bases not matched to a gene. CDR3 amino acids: CASSALAGISYNEQFF. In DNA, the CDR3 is TGTGCCAGCAGCGCTCTAGCGGGGATCTCCTACAATGAGCAGTTCTTC.

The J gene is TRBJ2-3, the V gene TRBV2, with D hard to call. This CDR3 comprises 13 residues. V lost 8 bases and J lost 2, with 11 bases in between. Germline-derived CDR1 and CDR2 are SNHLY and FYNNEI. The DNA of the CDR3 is TGTGCCAGCTACGAGGAGTACACAGATACGCAGTATTTT. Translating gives CASYEEYTDTQYF.

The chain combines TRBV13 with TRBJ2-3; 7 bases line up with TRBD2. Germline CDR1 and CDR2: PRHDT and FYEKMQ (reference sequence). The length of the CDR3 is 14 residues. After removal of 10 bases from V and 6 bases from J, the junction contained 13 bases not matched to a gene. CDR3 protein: CATGSSGTGDTQYF. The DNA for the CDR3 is TGTGCCACCGGGAGCAGCGGGACGGGGGATACGCAGTATTTT. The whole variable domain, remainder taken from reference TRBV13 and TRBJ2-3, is AAGVIQSPRHLIKEKRETATLKCYPIPRHDTVYWYQQGPGQDPQFLISFYEKMQSDKGSIPDRFSAQQFSDYHSELNMSSLELGDSALYFCATGSSGTGDTQYFGPGTRLTVL.

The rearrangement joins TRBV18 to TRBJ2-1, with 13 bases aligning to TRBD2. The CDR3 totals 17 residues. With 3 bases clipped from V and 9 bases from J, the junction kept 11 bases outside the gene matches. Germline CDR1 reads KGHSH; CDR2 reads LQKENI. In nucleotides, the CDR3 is TGTGCCAGCTCACCCGAGGGGACTAGCGGGATAGGTAGTGAGCAGTTCTTC. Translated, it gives CASSPEGTSGIGSEQFF.

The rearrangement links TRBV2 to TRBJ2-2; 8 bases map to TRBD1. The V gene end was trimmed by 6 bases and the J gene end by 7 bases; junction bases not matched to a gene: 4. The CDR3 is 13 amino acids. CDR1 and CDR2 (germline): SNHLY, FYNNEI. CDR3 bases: TGTGCCAGCAGGTGGGGACAGGACGGGGAGCTGTTTTTT. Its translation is CASRWGQDGELFF.

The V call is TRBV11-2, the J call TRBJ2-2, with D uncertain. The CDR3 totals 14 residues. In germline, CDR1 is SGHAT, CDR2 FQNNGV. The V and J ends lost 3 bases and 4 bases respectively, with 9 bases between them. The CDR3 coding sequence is TGTGCCAGCAGCTTGCGGCTCTCCACCGGGGAGCTGTTTTTT. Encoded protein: CASSLRLSTGELFF.

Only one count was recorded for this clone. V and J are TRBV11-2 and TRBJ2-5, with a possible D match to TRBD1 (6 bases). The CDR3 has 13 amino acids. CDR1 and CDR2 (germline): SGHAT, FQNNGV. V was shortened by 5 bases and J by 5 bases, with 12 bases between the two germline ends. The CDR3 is CASSRTGLETQYF. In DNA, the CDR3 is TGTGCCAGCAGCCGCACAGGGTTGGAGACCCAGTACTTC.

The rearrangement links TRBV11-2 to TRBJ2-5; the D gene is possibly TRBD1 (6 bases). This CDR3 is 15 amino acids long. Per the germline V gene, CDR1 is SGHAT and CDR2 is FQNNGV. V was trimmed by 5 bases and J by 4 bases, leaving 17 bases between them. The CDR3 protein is CASSARVGHGETQYF. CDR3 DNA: TGTGCCAGCAGCGCGCGGGTGGGACACGGAGAGACCCAGTACTTC. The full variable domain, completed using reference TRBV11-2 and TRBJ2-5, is EAGVAQSPRYKIIEKRQSVAFWCNPISGHATLYWYQQILGQGPKLLIQFQNNGVVDDSQLPKDRFSAERLKGVDSTLKIQPAKLEDSAVYLCASSARVGHGETQYFGPGTRLLVL.

CDR3 loop: CAKARPGQAYEQYF. The CDR3, as DNA: TGTGCCAAGGCCCGCCCGGGACAGGCCTACGAGCAGTACTTC. The chain links TRBV6-5 to TRBJ2-7; 8 bases agree with TRBD1. The CDR3 has 14 amino acids. Per germline, CDR1 MNHEY and CDR2 SVGAGI. V gave up 10 bases and J gave up 2 bases; unmatched junction bases: 10.

The CDR3 DNA is TGTGCCAGCAAGAGGTTCCGAAACTACGAGCAGTACTTC. It translates to CASKRFRNYEQYF. This chain links TRBV28 with TRBJ2-7, with D unclear. Deletions cut 7 bases from V and 3 bases from J, with 13 bases between. The CDR3 loop spans 13 amino acids. Germline CDR1 MDHEN, CDR2 SYDVKM.

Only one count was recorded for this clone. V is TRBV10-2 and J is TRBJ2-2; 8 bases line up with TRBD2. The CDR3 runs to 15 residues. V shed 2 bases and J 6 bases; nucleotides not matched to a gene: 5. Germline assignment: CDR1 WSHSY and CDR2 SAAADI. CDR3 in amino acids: CASSEPGGVPGELFF. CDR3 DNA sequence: TGCGCCAGCAGTGAGCCGGGAGGGGTTCCCGGGGAGCTGTTTTTT.

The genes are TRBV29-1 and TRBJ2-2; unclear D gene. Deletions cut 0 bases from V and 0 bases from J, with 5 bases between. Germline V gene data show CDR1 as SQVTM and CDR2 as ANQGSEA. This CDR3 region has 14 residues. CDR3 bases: TGCAGCGTTGAAGATCGCGCGAACACCGGGGAGCTGTTTTTT. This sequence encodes CSVEDRANTGELFF.

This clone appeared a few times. This CDR3 is CASSSGDTDTQYF. The DNA of the CDR3 is TGTGCCAGCTCGTCCGGGGACACAGATACGCAGTATTTT. The chain joins TRBV18 to TRBJ2-3; D is perhaps TRBD2 (5 bases). This CDR3 comprises 13 residues. Germline V gene lookup returns CDR1 KGHSH and CDR2 LQKENI. The ends were cut back, 6 bases at V and 2 bases at J, with 9 bases in the middle.

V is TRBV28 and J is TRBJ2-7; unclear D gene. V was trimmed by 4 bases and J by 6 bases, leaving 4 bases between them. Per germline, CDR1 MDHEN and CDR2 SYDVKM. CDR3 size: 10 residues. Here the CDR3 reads CASSSREQYF. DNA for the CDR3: TGTGCCAGCAGTTCCCGCGAGCAGTACTTC.

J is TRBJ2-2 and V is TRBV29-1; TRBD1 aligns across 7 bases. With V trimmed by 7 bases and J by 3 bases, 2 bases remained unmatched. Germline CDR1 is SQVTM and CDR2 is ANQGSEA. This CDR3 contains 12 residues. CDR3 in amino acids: CSGTGDTGELFF. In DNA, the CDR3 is TGCAGCGGAACAGGGGACACCGGGGAGCTGTTTTTT.

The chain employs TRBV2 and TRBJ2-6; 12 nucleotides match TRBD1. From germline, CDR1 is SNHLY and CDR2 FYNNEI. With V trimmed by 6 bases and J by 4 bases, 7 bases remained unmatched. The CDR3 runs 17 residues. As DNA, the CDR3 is TGTGCCAGCAGACCGGGACAGGGGGCTTCAGGGGCCAACGTCCTGACTTTC. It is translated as CASRPGQGASGANVLTF.

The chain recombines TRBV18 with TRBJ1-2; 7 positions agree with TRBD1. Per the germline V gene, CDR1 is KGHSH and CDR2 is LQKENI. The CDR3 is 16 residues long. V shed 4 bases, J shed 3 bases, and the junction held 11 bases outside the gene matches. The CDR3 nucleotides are TGTGCCAGCTCACGGTTGGGGGAACAGGGGCACTATGGCTACACCTTC. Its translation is CASSRLGEQGHYGYTF.

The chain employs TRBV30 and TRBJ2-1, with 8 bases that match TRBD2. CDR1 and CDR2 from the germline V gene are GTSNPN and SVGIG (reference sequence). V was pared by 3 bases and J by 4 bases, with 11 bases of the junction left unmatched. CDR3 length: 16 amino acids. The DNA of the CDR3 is TGTGCCTGGAGCCCATTTGGGGCTAGCGGGTACAATGAGCAGTTCTTC. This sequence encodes CAWSPFGASGYNEQFF.

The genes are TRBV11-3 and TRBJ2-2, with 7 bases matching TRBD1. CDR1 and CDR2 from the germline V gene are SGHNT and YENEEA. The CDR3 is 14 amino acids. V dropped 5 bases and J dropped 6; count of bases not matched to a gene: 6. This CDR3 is CASSRGQGAGELFF. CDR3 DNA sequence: TGTGCCAGCAGCAGGGGGCAAGGGGCCGGGGAGCTGTTTTTT.

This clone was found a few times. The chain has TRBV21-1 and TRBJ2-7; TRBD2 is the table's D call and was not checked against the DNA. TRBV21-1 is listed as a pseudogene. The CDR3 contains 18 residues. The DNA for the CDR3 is TGTGCCAGCAGCCGCCTCCTGAAACGGGGTCTCGGATTATACGAGCAGTACTTC. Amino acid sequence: CASSRLLKRGLGLYEQYF.

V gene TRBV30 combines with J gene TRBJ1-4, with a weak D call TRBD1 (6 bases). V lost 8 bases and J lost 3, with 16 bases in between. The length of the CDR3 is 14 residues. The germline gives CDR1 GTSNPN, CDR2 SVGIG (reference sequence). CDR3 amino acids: CARKGDGPNEKLFF. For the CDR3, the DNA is TGTGCCAGAAAGGGGGACGGACCTAATGAAAAACTGTTTTTT. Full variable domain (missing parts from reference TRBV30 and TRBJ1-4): SQTIHQWPATLVQPVGSPLSLECTVEGTSNPNLYWYRQAAGRGLQLLFYSVGIGQISSEVPQNLSASRPQDRQFILSSKKLLLSDSGFYLCARKGDGPNEKLFFGSGTQLSVL.

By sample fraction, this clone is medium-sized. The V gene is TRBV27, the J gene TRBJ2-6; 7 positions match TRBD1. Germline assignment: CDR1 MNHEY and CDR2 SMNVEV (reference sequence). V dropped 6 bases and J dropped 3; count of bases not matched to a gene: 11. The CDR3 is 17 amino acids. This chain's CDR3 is CASSSLPTGNGANVLTF. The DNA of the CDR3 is TGTGCCAGCAGCTCACTCCCGACAGGGAATGGGGCCAACGTCCTGACTTTC.